The rows below give T cell receptor beta chains drawn from one sample of a study of shared clonotypes between healthy human individuals. The method was immunoSEQ multiplex PCR; TCRdb's version includes in-frame clones alone and lacks a portion of them. The top ten hold 0.39% of the sample, which has millions of clones, approximately 93% seen once. The sample taken for sequencing was naive CD4+ T cells from PBMCs. These receptors all stem from a man between 18 and 29 years old in good health. Some clones in this sample may be carry-over from other donors' samples. CDR3s leave out the opening cysteine and the closing phenylalanine or tryptophan.

V gene	J gene	CDR3 protein
TRBV7-2	TRBJ1-5	ASSSGQADGNQPQH
TRBV6-6	TRBJ2-7	ASRRQGGTEQY
TRBV6-1	TRBJ1-5	ASSEDRGPRNQPQH
TRBV7-2	TRBJ1-2	ASSFGVGYGYT
TRBV5-4	TRBJ2-7	ASSLGLTGYEQY
TRBV4-3	TRBJ2-3	ASSQGLAVDGPNSDTQY
TRBV6-1	TRBJ1-2	ASTLGDGLNYGYT
TRBV7-9	TRBJ1-5	ASGGKADQPQH
TRBV6-1	TRBJ1-1	ASSPIGQAEAF
TRBV10-2	TRBJ2-3	ARRTDTQY
TRBV25-1	TRBJ1-1	ASSDPTLGTGGAF
TRBV7-9	TRBJ2-1	ASTSHWGTANEQF
TRBV4-2	TRBJ1-1	ASSRPRPSNTEAF
TRBV9	TRBJ2-3	ASSAESGWTDTQY
TRBV13	TRBJ2-2	ASSTRTGVGELF
TRBV4-1	TRBJ2-2	ASSALEGVGTGELF
TRBV19	TRBJ1-5	ASSKRTGVWGQPQH
TRBV28	TRBJ2-1	ASSLADLGYNEQF